This passage covers 3 T cell receptor beta chains from one sample sequenced in a study of cytomegalovirus exposure and HLA in healthy donors. The table came from immunoSEQ multiplex PCR; TCRdb's copy has only in-frame clones and leaves some out. The table has about 73,000 clones, approximately 94% seen once. Specimen: PBMCs. These receptors all stem from a woman aged 18-29 years in good health and CMV-seropositive.

In regard to this clone: At the DNA level, this CDR3 is encoded by other sequences in the same sample as well. V usage is TRBV6-1 and J usage is TRBJ1-1, with D unresolved. CDR1 and CDR2 (germline): MNHNS, SASEGT. V lost 3 bases and J lost 4, with 6 bases in between. The CDR3 consists of 12 residues. The CDR3 sequence is CASSDGLTEAFF. Written as DNA, the CDR3 is TGTGCCAGCAGTGACGGTCTCACTGAAGCTTTCTTT.

The V call is TRBV2, the J call TRBJ1-6; TRBD1 might be the D (6 bases). Germline CDR1 and CDR2: SNHLY and FYNNEI. This CDR3 is built from 13 residues. V gave up 8 bases and J gave up 7 bases, with 12 bases separating them. As DNA, the CDR3 is TGTGCCAGCCAAGGGCAGGGGAATTCACCCCTCCACTTT. Translated: CASQGQGNSPLHF.

The rearrangement links TRBV19 to TRBJ1-6; TRBD1 matches at 7 bases. V was pared by 9 bases and J by 10 bases, with 6 bases of the junction left unmatched. The CDR3 covers 12 residues. The germline V gene encodes CDR1 LNHDA and CDR2 SQIVND (reference sequence). The CDR3 DNA is TGTGCCAGCCGGGACAGAATGTCACCCCTCCACTTT. Translation gives CASRDRMSPLHF.